These T cell receptor beta chains were read from a single sample in a study of shared T cell receptors in the human thymus. Assay: immunoSEQ multiplex PCR; the TCRdb copy retains only in-frame clones and omits some. The table shows over 450,000 clones, with approximately 80% occurring only once. This sample was shared with a second study, whose subject was human thymus T cells.

Sequencing input: thymocytes. These receptors were obtained from a boy in the first two years of life with a congenital heart defect. Each CDR3 is given with its conserved first and last residue. Fields, in order: V gene, J gene, clone size, D gene, CDR3 protein, CDR3 DNA. The D gene is left open where the match is weak. Expanded clones get a size class; other rows say once, few or many, or leave the size out.

TRBV4-3,TRBJ2-3,NA,TRBD2,CASSPASSGSTDTQYF,TGCGCCAGCAGCCCGGCCTCTAGCGGGAGTACAGATACGCAGTATTTT
TRBV4-1,TRBJ2-3,NA,NA,CASSQDPWHQRPDTQYF,TGCGCCAGCAGCCAAGATCCATGGCACCAGCGGCCAGATACGCAGTATTTT
TRBV30,TRBJ2-1,NA,NA,CAWSPDYYNEQFF,TGTGCCTGGAGCCCGGACTACTACAATGAGCAGTTCTTC
TRBV27,TRBJ2-2,NA,TRBD2,CASSPAREAGELFF,TGTGCCAGCAGTCCGGCCCGGGAGGCCGGGGAGCTGTTTTTT
TRBV18,TRBJ2-1,few,TRBD2,CASSPGPSGNNEQFF,TGTGCCAGCTCACCTGGGCCTAGCGGTAACAATGAGCAGTTCTTC
TRBV12-5,TRBJ1-1,NA,NA,CASGSSTGVNTEAFF,TGTGCTAGTGGTTCTTCGACAGGAGTGAACACTGAAGCTTTCTTT
TRBV7-2,TRBJ2-1,NA,TRBD2,CASSLGPSGRAYNEQFF,TGTGCCAGCAGCTTGGGTCCTAGCGGGAGGGCCTACAATGAGCAGTTCTTC
TRBV28,TRBJ1-4,NA,TRBD1,CASSCTGGTNEKLFF,TGTGCCAGCAGCTGTACAGGGGGAACTAATGAAAAACTGTTTTTT
TRBV9,TRBJ2-1,NA,NA,CASSVGWGESYNEQFF,TGTGCCAGCAGCGTAGGCTGGGGGGAGTCTTACAATGAGCAGTTCTTC
TRBV19,TRBJ2-1,once,TRBD2,CASSIRDYTSSYNEQFF,TGTGCCAGTAGTATCCGGGACTACACGAGCTCCTACAATGAGCAGTTCTTC
TRBV30,TRBJ2-2,NA,TRBD2,CAWSEAGGLGELFF,TGTGCCTGGAGTGAGGCGGGAGGGCTCGGGGAGCTGTTTTTT
TRBV5-1,TRBJ2-2,NA,NA,CASSLAETVNTGELFF,TGCGCCAGCAGCTTGGCAGAGACAGTGAACACCGGGGAGCTGTTTTTT
TRBV21-1,TRBJ2-7,NA,NA,CASSKVTRQYF,TGTGCCAGCAGCAAAGTCACTCGGCAGTACTTC
TRBV6-4,TRBJ1-2,NA,TRBD1,CASSDSGGQHYGYTF,TGTGCCAGCAGTGACTCGGGGGGACAGCACTATGGCTACACCTTC
TRBV9,TRBJ1-2,NA,NA,CASSVAGRGGYTF,TGTGCCAGCAGCGTAGCGGGGAGGGGTGGCTACACCTTC
TRBV28,TRBJ2-3,few,NA,CASSLVGANTQYF,TGTGCCAGCAGTTTAGTGGGGGCGAATACGCAGTATTTT